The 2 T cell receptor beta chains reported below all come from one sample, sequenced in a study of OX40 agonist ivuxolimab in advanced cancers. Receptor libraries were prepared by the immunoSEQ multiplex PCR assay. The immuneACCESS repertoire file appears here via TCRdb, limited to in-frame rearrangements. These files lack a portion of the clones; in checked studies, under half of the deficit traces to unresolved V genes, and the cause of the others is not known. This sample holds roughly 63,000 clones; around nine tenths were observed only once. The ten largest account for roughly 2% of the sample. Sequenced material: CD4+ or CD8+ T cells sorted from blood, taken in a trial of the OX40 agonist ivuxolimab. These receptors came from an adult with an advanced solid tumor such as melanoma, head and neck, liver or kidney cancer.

The CDR3 nucleotides are TGTGCCAGCAGCTCCTATAGCGGGAAAGGATCCGGGGAGCTGTTTTTT. Amino acid sequence: CASSSYSGKGSGELFF. The chain links TRBV11-2 to TRBJ2-2; 8 bases line up with TRBD2. CDR3 size: 16 residues. Germline V gene data show CDR1 as SGHAT and CDR2 as FQNNGV. After removal of 4 bases from V and 6 bases from J, the junction contained 10 bases not matched to a gene. The full variable domain, with the rest looked up from reference TRBV11-2 and TRBJ2-2, is EAGVAQSPRYKIIEKRQSVAFWCNPISGHATLYWYQQILGQGPKLLIQFQNNGVVDDSQLPKDRFSAERLKGVDSTLKIQPAKLEDSAVYLCASSSYSGKGSGELFFGEGSRLTVL.

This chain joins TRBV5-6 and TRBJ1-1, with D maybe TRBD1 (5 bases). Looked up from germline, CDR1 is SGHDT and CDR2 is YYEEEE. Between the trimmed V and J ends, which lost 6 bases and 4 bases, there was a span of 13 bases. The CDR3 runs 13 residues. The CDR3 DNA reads TGTGCCAGCACCAGGGAGATTGGCACTGAAGCTTTCTTT. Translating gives CASTREIGTEAFF.